These T cell receptor beta chains were read from a single sample in a study of monozygotic twins with cystic fibrosis. Sequenced by immunoSEQ multiplex PCR; TCRdb stores in-frame clones only, minus some. The table shows 20,000 or so clones, with approximately 96% occurring only once. Input material: blood. All receptors derive from a woman in her twenties or thirties with cystic fibrosis. The CDR3 runs from the conserved cysteine through the conserved F or W. Fields, in order: J gene, clone size, V gene, CDR3 protein. Clone size is stated in some rows and not others, as once, few, many or a class when expanded.

J: TRBJ2-5; size: once; V: TRBV5-1; CDR3: CASSPRGGLEYQETQYF
J: TRBJ2-7; size: NA; V: TRBV7-2; CDR3: CASSRRSVGGGTSYEQYF
J: TRBJ1-2; size: NA; V: TRBV14; CDR3: CASSGQGKYGYTF
J: TRBJ2-7; size: NA; V: TRBV19; CDR3: CAIIRGTFLPGPPAAGEQYF
J: TRBJ1-2; size: NA; V: TRBV14; CDR3: CASSQDGFAPALYGYTF
J: TRBJ1-3; size: NA; V: TRBV7-9; CDR3: CASPGDAGNTIYF
J: TRBJ1-1; size: NA; V: TRBV7-8; CDR3: CASRLGTGNTEAFF
J: TRBJ1-5; size: NA; V: TRBV19; CDR3: CASRGQTSNQPQHF
J: TRBJ1-1; size: once; V: TRBV2; CDR3: CATKIHRGLGTEAFF
J: TRBJ2-5; size: NA; V: TRBV29-1; CDR3: CSVQWAGGQETQYF
J: TRBJ2-5; size: NA; V: TRBV7-7; CDR3: CASSPTPLQGGETQYF
J: TRBJ2-3; size: NA; V: TRBV5-1; CDR3: CASSPRTSGGIDTQYF
J: TRBJ1-5; size: NA; V: TRBV29-1; CDR3: CSVWGPDQPQHF
J: TRBJ1-1; size: NA; V: TRBV6-1; CDR3: CASSATTVNTEAFF
J: TRBJ1-5; size: NA; V: TRBV2; CDR3: CASTAGWPQHF
J: TRBJ2-1; size: NA; V: TRBV9; CDR3: CASSVEYSSYNEQFF
J: TRBJ1-1; size: NA; V: TRBV5-1; CDR3: CASSLAQNTEAFF
J: TRBJ1-6; size: NA; V: TRBV19; CDR3: CASALQGSYNSPLHF
J: TRBJ2-7; size: once; V: TRBV4-1; CDR3: CASSQPRDRGYYEQYF
J: TRBJ1-3; size: NA; V: TRBV5-1; CDR3: CASSVGAQGNTIYF
J: TRBJ2-3; size: NA; V: TRBV11-2; CDR3: CASSSPGDRVSGTQYF
J: TRBJ2-5; size: NA; V: TRBV4-1; CDR3: CASTRSGQGQETQYF
J: TRBJ1-2; size: NA; V: TRBV4-3; CDR3: CASSRDRGDANYGYTF
J: TRBJ2-3; size: NA; V: TRBV27; CDR3: CASRRASGSYTQYF
J: TRBJ1-4; size: NA; V: TRBV30; CDR3: CAWRRPLVLTNEKLFF
J: TRBJ1-2; size: NA; V: TRBV4-1; CDR3: CASSQVSTGDYGYTF
J: TRBJ2-3; size: NA; V: TRBV5-4; CDR3: CASSLVGEDTQYF
J: TRBJ2-5; size: once; V: TRBV18; CDR3: CASSLQETQYF
J: TRBJ1-5; size: NA; V: TRBV6-6; CDR3: CASSDGRGSPQHF